The 20 T cell receptor beta chains reported below all come from one sample, sequenced in a study of T-cell memory formation after mild COVID-19. MiXCR, run by TCRdb on the 5' RACE reads, gives a single entry per CDR3 protein. The sample includes about 280,000 distinct CDR3 sequences, approximately 7.6% of them seen just once. Sequencing used PBMCs or a T cell subset sorted from them (not recorded which). These receptors originate from a man aged 18 to 29 who had mild COVID-19 (a few samples of this study predate the infection). Cell type and time point are not known.

The table lists this clonotype with many counts. This rearrangement joins TRBV5-1 to TRBJ2-2; D could derive from TRBD1 or TRBD2 (5 bases each). The germline V gene encodes CDR1 SGHRS and CDR2 YFSETQ. The CDR3 is made up of 17 amino acids. Trimming pared 0 bases from V and 0 bases from J, leaving 12 bases between. This chain's CDR3 is CASSLAFPGPNTGELFF. Written as DNA, the CDR3 is TGCGCCAGCAGCTTGGCATTTCCGGGACCGAACACCGGGGAGCTGTTTTTT. Drawing the rest from reference TRBV5-1 and TRBJ2-2, the complete variable domain is KAGVTQTPRYLIKTRGQQVTLSCSPISGHRSVSWYQQTPGQGLQFLFEYFSETQRNKGNFPGRFSGRQFSNSRSEMNVSTLELGDSALYLCASSLAFPGPNTGELFFGEGSRLTVL.

Ten or more counts support this clonotype. The CDR3 protein is CASSNEGTDTQYF. The CDR3 coding sequence is TGCGCCAGCAGTAACGAGGGCACAGATACGCAGTATTTT. The V gene is TRBV4-3, the J gene TRBJ2-3, with D uncertain. The CDR3 covers 13 residues. Germline V gene lookup returns CDR1 LGHNA and CDR2 YSLEER. Deletions cut 6 bases from V and 1 base from J, with 8 bases between.

This clonotype came up a few times. CDR3 nucleotide sequence: TGTGCCAGCAGTTACCCTAAGTCACTGGATACGCAGTATTTT. Amino acids: CASSYPKSLDTQYF. The J gene is TRBJ2-3, the V gene TRBV6-6; D gene ambiguous. The CDR3 length is 14 residues. Germline CDR1 and CDR2: MNHNY and SVGAGI (reference sequence). The germline V and J ends were trimmed by 2 bases and 6 bases, with 12 bases remaining between them.

This clonotype was counted ten times or more. This rearrangement joins TRBV7-9 to TRBJ2-5; 10 bases are a match to TRBD2. V was clipped by 2 bases and J by 3 bases; unmatched bases: 6. The CDR3 totals 16 residues. Germline V gene lookup returns CDR1 SEHNR and CDR2 FQNEAQ (reference sequence). In DNA form, the CDR3 reads TGTGCCAGCAGCTTAAGAGCTAGCGGGGGTAAAGAGACCCAGTACTTC. It encodes CASSLRASGGKETQYF.

The V call is TRBV3-1, the J call TRBJ2-2; D not resolved. V was shortened by 3 bases and J by 1 base, with 9 bases between the two germline ends. Germline V gene sequence: CDR1 LGHDT, CDR2 YNNKEL (reference sequence). This CDR3 comprises 15 residues. The CDR3 bases are TGTGCCAGCAGCCAGTCGGACGGGAACACCGGGGAGCTGTTTTTT. Amino acids: CASSQSDGNTGELFF.

This clonotype turned up a few times. The CDR3 is CATSGEEHTDTQYF. The CDR3 DNA reads as TGTGCCACCAGTGGAGAGGAACACACAGATACGCAGTATTTT. V usage is TRBV24-1 and J usage is TRBJ2-3; D remains unclear. CDR3 size: 14 residues. Germline V gene sequence: CDR1 KGHDR, CDR2 SFDVKD. The V gene lost 5 bases and the J gene lost 2 bases, with 10 bases spanning the gap.

To note about this clonotype: It is likely a read error, because the conserved phenylalanine at the end of the CDR3 is missing. The DNA is omitted, as the CDR3 cannot be located on it reliably, and the CDR3 follows TCRdb's listing. The chain is built from TRBV7-2 and TRBJ2-7; the D call of TRBD1 is as the table states it, not checked on the DNA. CDR1 and CDR2 from the germline V gene are SGHTA and FQGNSA. Inclusive of both ends, the CDR3 amounts to 10 amino acids. CDR3 sequence reads: CASSRTSQGI.

There are a few counts of this clonotype. The chain combines TRBV12-3 or TRBV12-4 with TRBJ2-3; 12 positions agree with TRBD2. This CDR3 has 16 amino acids. The junction had 7 bases not matched to a gene; V was cut back by 6 bases and J by 3 bases. Here the CDR3 reads CASRKTSGGNTDTQYF. The CDR3 region has the DNA TGTGCCAGCAGAAAGACTAGCGGGGGAAATACAGATACGCAGTATTTT.

This clonotype showed up many times. This chain uses TRBV12-3 or TRBV12-4 with TRBJ2-2; TRBD1 is a possible D gene (5 bases). Trimming stripped 4 bases from V and 1 base from J, with 7 bases between. The CDR3 length is 14 residues. The CDR3 loop is CASSSRVNTGELFF. Written as DNA, the CDR3 is TGTGCCAGCAGTTCCAGGGTGAACACCGGGGAGCTGTTTTTT.

This clonotype was seen more than once but under ten times. The chain links TRBV7-3 to TRBJ2-1; TRBD1 agrees at 7 bases. The CDR3 consists of 14 residues. Germline-derived CDR1 and CDR2 are SGHTA and FQGTGA. Trimming removed 4 bases from V and 8 bases from J; junction bases left unmatched: 8. The CDR3 region is CASSSLGQAHEQFF. The CDR3 bases are TGTGCCAGCAGCTCTCTCGGACAGGCGCATGAGCAGTTCTTC.

The chain carries TRBV6-2 or TRBV6-3 and TRBJ2-7; 11 bases align to TRBD1. The CDR3 sequence is 16 residues long. V lost 6 bases and J lost 6; bases outside the gene matches: 13. The germline CDR1 and CDR2 sequences are MNHEY and SVGEGT. This CDR3 reads CASSQPGTGGLSEQYF. The CDR3 DNA reads TGTGCCAGCAGCCAACCCGGGACAGGGGGGTTGAGCGAGCAGTACTTC.

The chain employs TRBV6-6 and TRBJ1-2, with a weak D call TRBD1 (6 bases). Germline-derived CDR1 and CDR2 are MNHNY and SVGAGI (reference sequence). Trimming removed 2 bases from V and 1 base from J, with 17 bases in between. The CDR3 is 17 amino acids. CDR3 amino acids: CASSYPMTGRGNYGYTF. The CDR3 DNA sequence: TGTGCCAGCAGTTACCCGATGACAGGACGGGGTAACTATGGCTACACCTTC.

This clonotype occurred a few times. The gene calls are TRBV6-5 and TRBJ1-2; maybe TRBD1 (5 bases). V was shortened by 3 bases and J by 8 bases, with 10 bases between the two germline ends. Germline loops: CDR1 MNHEY, CDR2 SVGAGI. The CDR3 runs to 12 residues. Here the CDR3 DNA reads TGTGCCAGCAGTTATCGGGGCGCAGGCTACACCTTC. Protein sequence: CASSYRGAGYTF.

The V call is TRBV4-2, the J call TRBJ1-5; 9 bases agree with TRBD1. V lost 3 bases and J lost 4; bases outside the gene matches: 4. The CDR3 spans 15 residues. Germline values: CDR1 LGHNA, CDR2 YNFKEQ. CDR3 amino acids: CASSHDGQGNQPQHF. The DNA for the CDR3 is TGTGCCAGCAGCCATGACGGACAGGGGAATCAGCCCCAGCATTTT.

This clonotype was recorded a few times. This rearrangement joins TRBV15 to TRBJ2-5; the match to TRBD1 covers 7 bases. The junction had 9 bases not matched to a gene; V was cut back by 4 bases and J by 1 base. This CDR3 spans 16 amino acids. The germline V gene has CDR1 LNHNV and CDR2 YYDKDF (reference sequence). In nucleotides, the CDR3 is TGTGCCACCAGCACACCAAAGACAGGGATCCAAGAGACCCAGTACTTC. Protein: CATSTPKTGIQETQYF.

This clonotype was seen only a few times. The chain joins TRBV7-8 to TRBJ2-2; D perhaps matches TRBD2 (6 bases). The V end lost 5 bases, the J end lost 3 bases, and 16 bases lay between the germline ends. The length of the CDR3 is 16 residues. Germline CDR1 SGHVS, CDR2 FQNEAQ. The DNA for the CDR3 is TGTGCCAGCAGCACTCGGGTGTCGGGAGACACCGGGGAGCTGTTTTTT. Its protein product is CASSTRVSGDTGELFF.

The J gene is TRBJ2-3, the V gene TRBV4-2, with D perhaps TRBD2 (6 bases). Germline V CDR1 and CDR2: LGHNA, YNFKEQ. The CDR3 runs to 16 residues. V lost 4 bases, J lost 5 bases, and 19 bases lay in between. Written as DNA, the CDR3 is TGTGCCAGCAGCCGGGAAGAGCGGGTACTAGGAGATACGCAGTATTTT. Amino acids: CASSREERVLGDTQYF.

This chain links TRBV6-5 with TRBJ2-3; 10 bases align to TRBD2. CDR1 is MNHEY, CDR2 SVGAGI, per germline. The CDR3 totals 15 residues. With 6 bases clipped from V and 0 bases from J, the junction kept 3 bases outside the gene matches. CDR3 region: CASRTTSGSTDTQYF. Here the CDR3 DNA reads TGTGCCAGCAGGACGACTAGCGGGAGCACAGATACGCAGTATTTT.

V usage is TRBV11-2 and J usage is TRBJ2-2; no clear D. This CDR3 contains 13 residues. Germline V gives CDR1 SGHAT, CDR2 FQNNGV. V was pared by 5 bases and J by 8 bases, with 12 bases between. CDR3 sequence reads: CASSQMRAGELFF. Here the CDR3 DNA reads TGTGCCAGCAGCCAGATGAGAGCTGGGGAGCTGTTTTTT.

The sample holds a few counts of this clonotype. The chain recombines TRBV5-1 with TRBJ2-1; no clear D gene. The ends were cut back, 4 bases at V and 0 bases at J, with 11 bases in the middle. This CDR3 has 15 residues. The germline CDR1 and CDR2 sequences are SGHRS and YFSETQ. CDR3 sequence (DNA): TGCGCCAGCAGCCAAGACATAAGCTCCTACAATGAGCAGTTCTTC. Amino acid sequence: CASSQDISSYNEQFF.